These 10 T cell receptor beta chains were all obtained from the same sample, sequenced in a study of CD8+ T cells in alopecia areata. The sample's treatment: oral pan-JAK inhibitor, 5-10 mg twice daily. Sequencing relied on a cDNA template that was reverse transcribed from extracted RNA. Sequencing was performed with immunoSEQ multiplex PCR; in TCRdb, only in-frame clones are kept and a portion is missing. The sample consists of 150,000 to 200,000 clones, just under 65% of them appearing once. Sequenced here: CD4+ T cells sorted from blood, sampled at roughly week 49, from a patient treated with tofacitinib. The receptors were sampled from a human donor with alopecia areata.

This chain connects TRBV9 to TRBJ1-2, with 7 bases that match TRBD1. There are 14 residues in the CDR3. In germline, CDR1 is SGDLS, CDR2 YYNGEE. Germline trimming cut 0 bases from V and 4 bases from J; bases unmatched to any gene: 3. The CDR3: CASSVDTGAYGYTF. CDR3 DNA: TGTGCCAGCAGCGTAGATACAGGGGCCTATGGCTACACCTTC.

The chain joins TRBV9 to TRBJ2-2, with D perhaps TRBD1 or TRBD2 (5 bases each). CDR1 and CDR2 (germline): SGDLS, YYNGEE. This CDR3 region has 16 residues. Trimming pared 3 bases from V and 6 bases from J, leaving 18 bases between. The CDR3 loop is CASSANYGTSAGELFF. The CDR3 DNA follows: TGTGCCAGCAGCGCGAACTACGGGACCTCAGCCGGGGAGCTGTTTTTT.

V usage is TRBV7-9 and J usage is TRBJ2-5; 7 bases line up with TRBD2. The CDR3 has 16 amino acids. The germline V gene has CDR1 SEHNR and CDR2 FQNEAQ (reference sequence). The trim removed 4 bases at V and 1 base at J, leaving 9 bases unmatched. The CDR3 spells CASSSAERGFQETQYF. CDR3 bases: TGTGCCAGCAGCTCAGCGGAGCGGGGATTCCAAGAGACCCAGTACTTC.

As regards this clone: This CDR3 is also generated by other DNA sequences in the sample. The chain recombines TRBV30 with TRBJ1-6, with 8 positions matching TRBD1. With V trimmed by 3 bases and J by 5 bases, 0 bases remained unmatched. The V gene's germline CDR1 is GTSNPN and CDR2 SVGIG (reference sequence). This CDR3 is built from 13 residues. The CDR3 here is CAWRTGDNSPLHF. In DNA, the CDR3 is TGTGCCTGGAGGACAGGGGATAATTCACCCCTCCACTTT.

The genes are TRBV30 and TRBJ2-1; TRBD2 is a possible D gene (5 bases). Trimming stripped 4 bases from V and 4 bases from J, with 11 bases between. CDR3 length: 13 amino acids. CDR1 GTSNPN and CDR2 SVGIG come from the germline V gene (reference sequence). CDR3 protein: CAWKRKEYNEQFF. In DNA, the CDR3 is TGTGCCTGGAAGCGGAAGGAATACAATGAGCAGTTCTTC. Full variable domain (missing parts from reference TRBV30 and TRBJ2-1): SQTIHQWPATLVQPVGSPLSLECTVEGTSNPNLYWYRQAAGRGLQLLFYSVGIGQISSEVPQNLSASRPQDRQFILSSKKLLLSDSGFYLCAWKRKEYNEQFFGPGTRLTVL.

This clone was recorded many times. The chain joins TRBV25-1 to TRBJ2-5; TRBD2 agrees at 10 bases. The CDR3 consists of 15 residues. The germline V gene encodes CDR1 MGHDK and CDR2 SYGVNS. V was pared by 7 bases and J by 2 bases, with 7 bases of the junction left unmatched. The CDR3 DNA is TGTGCCAGCATGAAAGCGGGGGGGAAACAAGAGACCCAGTACTTC. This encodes CASMKAGGKQETQYF.

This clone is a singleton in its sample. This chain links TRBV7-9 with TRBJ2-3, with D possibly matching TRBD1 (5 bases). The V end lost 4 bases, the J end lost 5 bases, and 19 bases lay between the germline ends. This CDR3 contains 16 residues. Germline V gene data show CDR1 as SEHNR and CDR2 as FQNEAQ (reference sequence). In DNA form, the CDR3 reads TGTGCCAGCAGCTCGCACCCAGGGTCCCGGGTAGATACGCAGTATTTT. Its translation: CASSSHPGSRVDTQYF.

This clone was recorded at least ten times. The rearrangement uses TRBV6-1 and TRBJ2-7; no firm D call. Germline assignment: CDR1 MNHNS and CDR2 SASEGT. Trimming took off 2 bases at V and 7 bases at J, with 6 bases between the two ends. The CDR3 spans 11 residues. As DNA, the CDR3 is TGTGCCAGCAGTGAAACCCTAGAGCAGTACTTC. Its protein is CASSETLEQYF.

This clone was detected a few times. The CDR3 sequence: CASSFQTGSLNTEAFF. The CDR3 region has the DNA TGTGCCAGCAGTTTCCAAACAGGGTCTCTGAACACTGAAGCTTTCTTT. The J gene is TRBJ1-1, the V gene TRBV27, with D possibly TRBD1 on 6 matching bases. The germline CDR1 and CDR2 sequences are MNHEY and SMNVEV (reference sequence). The CDR3 length is 16 residues. The V gene lost 3 bases and the J gene lost 0 bases, with 14 bases spanning the gap.

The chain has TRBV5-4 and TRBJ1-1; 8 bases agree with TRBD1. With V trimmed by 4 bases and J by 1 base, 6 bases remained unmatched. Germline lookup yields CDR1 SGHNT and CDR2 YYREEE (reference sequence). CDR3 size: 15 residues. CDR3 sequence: CASSLRQGQNTEAFF. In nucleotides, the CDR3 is TGTGCCAGCAGCCTGCGACAGGGGCAGAACACTGAAGCTTTCTTT.